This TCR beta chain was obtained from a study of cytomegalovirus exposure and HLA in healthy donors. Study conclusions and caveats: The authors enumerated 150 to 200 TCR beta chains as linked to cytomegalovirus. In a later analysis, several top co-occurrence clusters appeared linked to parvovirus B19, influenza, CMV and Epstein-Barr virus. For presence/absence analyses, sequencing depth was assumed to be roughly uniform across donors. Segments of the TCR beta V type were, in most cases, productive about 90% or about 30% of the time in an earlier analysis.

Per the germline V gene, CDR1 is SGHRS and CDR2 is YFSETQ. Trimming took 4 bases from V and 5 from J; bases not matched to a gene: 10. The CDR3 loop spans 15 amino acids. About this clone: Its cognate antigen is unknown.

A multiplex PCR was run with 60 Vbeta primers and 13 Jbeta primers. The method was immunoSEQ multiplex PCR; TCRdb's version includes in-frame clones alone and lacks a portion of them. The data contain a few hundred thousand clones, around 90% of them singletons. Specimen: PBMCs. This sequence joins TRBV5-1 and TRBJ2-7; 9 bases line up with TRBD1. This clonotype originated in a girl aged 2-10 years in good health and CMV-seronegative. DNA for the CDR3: TGCGCCAGCAGCACGTCCGGGACAGGGATCCACGAGCAGTACTTC. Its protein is CASSTSGTGIHEQYF.